The T cell receptor (beta chain) under discussion was sequenced for a study of human T cells and chemical hapten exposure (dated by TCRdb to about 2021). Notes on the research overall: For sensitization, 2% DPC in acetone was applied to a 2 cm by 2 cm area of upper inner arm skin. Patients additionally received weekly therapeutic DPC doses to the scalp throughout the roughly 23-week study period. Patch testing on the upper back used Finn chambers containing 0.01% DPC, with scoring done after 6 days according to International Contact Dermatitis Research Group standards. The patient cohort, mostly female, included alopecia areata with under or over 50% scalp involvement, alopecia totalis and alopecia universalis. The libraries were sequenced as a pool, and the TCR yield per sample differed mostly because of small variations in library volumes within the pool. Peripheral blood TCR repertoire changes were tracked in vivo in alopecia patients during primary and secondary sensitization to the hapten diphenylcyclopropenone (DPC). Blood was sampled from patients pre-sensitization (week 0) and at 2, 6 and about 24 weeks after DPC sensitization. Roughly 30 alopecia patients provided blood for TCR sequencing at one to four time points (pre-sensitization, 2, 6 and 24 weeks).

The method was RACE. Reads for this sample came from a NextSeq 500. During library preparation, unique molecular identifiers were attached to individual cDNA molecules so that TCRs could be counted in a quantitative, reproducible way. Both TCR alpha and TCR beta chains were sequenced from each blood RNA sample. In the paper's pipeline: The median number of TCRs per sample was over 85,000, ranging from roughly 23,224 to 690,600. The Decombinator software suite was used to annotate the V, J and CDR3 of the TCR reads. To make PS versus PT1 abundance plots, every sample was subsampled to the same number of TCRs (28,000). Expanded TCRs were defined as absent before sensitization and observed at least eight times at the 2-week time point. The raw public data were reprocessed by TCRdb itself: fastp quality trimming at Q25, MiXCR clonotype calling, in-frame beta chains only. One record per CDR3 amino acid sequence lists the most common genes and DNA. TCRdb, rather than the study authors, made the V and J calls. This sample holds about 120,000 distinct CDR3 sequences; approximately 14% were observed only once. Clones ranked in the top ten supply 0.92% of the sample.

Looking up the germline V gene (reference sequence) yields CDR1 DFQATT and CDR2 SNEGSKA. Inclusive of the bounding cysteine and phenylalanine, the CDR3 is 11 residues long. The only DNA kept is the CDR3, 33 bases in frame from the first base. Taken with the paper, the label for time point translates to: patch test 1, 2 weeks after DPC sensitization. The treatment or condition label on this specimen signifies: therapeutic diphenylcyclopropenone sensitization with weekly scalp DPC. Blood at each patch-test visit was drawn before the patch test was applied. To be eligible, patients had to be aged 18 to 70, diagnosed with alopecia and judged suitable for DPC therapy, while pregnant patients were excluded. Unfractionated whole blood was collected in Tempus Blood RNA tubes, and total RNA was extracted from that blood. This clonotype showed up many times. Its antigen is unknown. Mismatch with germline at one junction end may stem from a read error.

The investigation overall reported the following: Patch test score was positively correlated with the number of PT1 expanded TCRs, with significance at thresholds 8, 16 and 32 but not at 4. After repeated subsampling, changes were observed in the strength of the expansion versus patch-test correlation and in the threshold at which the correlation became significant. Because all patients had alopecia, a presumed autoimmune disease, the immune response of the patients might differ from that of healthy individuals. The number of TCRs above 1 in 1000 frequency did not change with DPC sensitization; there was no evidence of global repertoire structure alterations. Expanded TCRs formed significantly more large CDR3 similarity clusters than pre-sensitization or healthy control sets, consistent with antigen-driven responses.

The receptor was isolated from a man between 18 and 29 years old with alopecia areata. Some clones in this sample may be carry-over from other donors' samples. Recombination connected TRBV20-1 to TRBJ1-4; the D region possibly corresponds to TRBD1 (5 bases align). Material: whole blood, obtained in connection with sensitization to the hapten diphenylcyclopropenone (DPC). The bases read TGCAGTGCTAGAAGACAGCAGGCGTATCTTTTT. Its translation reads: CSARRQQAYLF.